This T cell receptor beta chain appears in the sequencing data of a study of shared clonotypes between healthy human individuals. Whole-study results and caveats: Generally, estimated richness proved larger in naive subsets than it did in memory subsets.

Germline V lookup: CDR1 MNHEY, CDR2 SVGAGI. CDR3 length equals 12 residues. V lost 5 bases, J lost 7 bases, and 9 bases lay in between. There are many counts of this clone. Its antigen is as yet unknown. The data were produced by immunoSEQ multiplex PCR, yet TCRdb's version contains in-frame clones alone and is incomplete. The sample holds about 640,000 clones, about two thirds seen once. Sample: memory CD4+ T cells sorted from blood. Noted subset: CD45RA-negative fraction. J is TRBJ1-5 and V is TRBV6-5; TRBD1 is a possible D gene (6 bases). The clonotype comes from a young woman in good health. CDR3 DNA sequence: TGTGCCAGCAGTGCGGACAGACAGCCCCAGCATTTT. Translated: CASSADRQPQHF.